This entry is about one T cell receptor (beta chain). The data belong to a study of Ad26.COV2.S vaccination and SARS-CoV-2 variants. The CDR3 covers 15 residues. V was clipped by 7 bases and J by 1 base, with 17 bases between them. The germline V gene encodes CDR1 SNHLY and CDR2 FYNNEI. Clones were read by immunoSEQ multiplex PCR, and TCRdb kept only the in-frame ones, dropping some. This sample has about 350,000 clones, with around 86% found just once. The treatment denotes: some 19 received Ad26.COV2.S at low or high dose, single or two shots; about five received placebo; per-sample allocation not given. Sampling was done on day 63 after the first vaccine or placebo injection.

This TCR was recovered from a person between 18 and 60 years old who received the Ad26.COV2.S COVID-19 vaccine or a placebo. Source: peripheral blood, taken in a trial of Ad26.COV2.S vaccine versus placebo. This sequence joins TRBV2 and TRBJ2-7; D is unresolved. The CDR3 loop is CASMDLIQSSYEQYF. The CDR3 DNA follows: TGTGCCAGCATGGATCTGATACAGAGTTCCTACGAGCAGTACTTC.